The 9 T cell receptor beta chains reported below all come from one sample, sequenced in a study of response to subunit inactivated influenza vaccine. TCRdb re-analysed the RT-PCR reads in MiXCR, keeping a single row per CDR3 protein. The table includes about 570,000 distinct CDR3 sequences, around 10% detected once. These same records also appear under a second study, on T cells expressing NK-cell markers. That report adds: With UMIs, 5'RACE template switching was used to make TCR beta cDNA.

The starting material was PBMCs from blood, obtained on the day of vaccination. Receptor source: a man over 45 who received an inactivated influenza vaccine.

This clonotype was recorded a few times. V gene TRBV5-4 combines with J gene TRBJ2-1, with 8 bases matching TRBD2. Germline-derived CDR1 and CDR2 are SGHNT and YYREEE (reference sequence). The V segment lost 0 bases and the J segment 6 bases; nucleotides outside the gene matches: 5. The CDR3 contains 15 residues. For the CDR3, the DNA is TGTGCCAGCAGCTTGGATGTGACTAGCGTCAATGAGCAGTTCTTC. Amino acids: CASSLDVTSVNEQFF.

This clonotype occurred many times. The rearrangement joins TRBV28 to TRBJ1-5; the match to TRBD1 covers 11 bases. CDR1 MDHEN and CDR2 SYDVKM come from the germline V gene. This CDR3 spans 15 amino acids. V lost 9 bases, J lost 6 bases, and 10 bases stayed unmatched. CDR3 bases: TGTGCCAGTAGACGGACAGGGGGCGAAAGTCAGCCCCAGCATTTT. It is translated as CASRRTGGESQPQHF. Combining the CDR3 with reference TRBV28 and TRBJ1-5 gives the whole variable domain DVKVTQSSRYLVKRTGEKVFLECVQDMDHENMFWYRQDPGLGLRLIYFSYDVKMKEKGDIPEGYSVSREKKERFSLILESASTNQTSMYLCASRRTGGESQPQHFGDGTRLSIL.

V is TRBV6-5 and J is TRBJ2-7; D could derive from TRBD1 or TRBD2 (6 bases each). Germline V gene data show CDR1 as MNHEY and CDR2 as SVGAGI. The length of the CDR3 is 13 residues. V was clipped by 3 bases and J by 7 bases, with 13 bases between them. As DNA, the CDR3 is TGTGCCAGCAGTTATGGGGGGCACGAAGAGCAGTACTTC. Amino acids: CASSYGGHEEQYF.

In its sample, this clonotype was seen a few times. This chain uses TRBV15 with TRBJ2-1; perhaps D is TRBD1 or TRBD2 (5 bases each). Germline V gene lookup returns CDR1 LNHNV and CDR2 YYDKDF (reference sequence). V gave up 5 bases and J gave up 4 bases, with 15 bases separating them. CDR3 size: 15 residues. The CDR3 loop is CATSARDQSYNEQFF. CDR3 coding DNA: TGTGCCACCAGCGCCCGGGACCAGTCATACAATGAGCAGTTCTTC. Full variable domain (missing parts from reference TRBV15 and TRBJ2-1): DAMVIQNPRYQVTQFGKPVTLSCSQTLNHNVMYWYQQKSSQAPKLLFHYYDKDFNNEADTPDNFQSRRPNTSFCFLDIRSPGLGDTAMYLCATSARDQSYNEQFFGPGTRLTVL.

The genes are TRBV7-2 and TRBJ2-7; TRBD2 is a possible D gene (6 bases). Trimming cost V 5 bases and J 7 bases, with 18 bases left between them. Per the germline V gene, CDR1 is SGHTA and CDR2 is FQGNSA. This CDR3 is 14 amino acids long. The CDR3 nucleotides read TGTGCCAGCAGCCCGGGACTGGGGTTTGGTGAGCAGTACTTC. It is translated as CASSPGLGFGEQYF.

This clonotype was picked up a small number of times. The chain has TRBV4-3 and TRBJ1-1; unclear D gene. Germline V CDR1 and CDR2: LGHNA, YSLEER. This CDR3 comprises 14 residues. V lost 0 bases, J lost 6 bases, and 11 bases lay in between. CDR3 in DNA: TGCGCCAGCAGCCAAGATCCAGCCGTGGCTGAAGCTTTCTTT. It codes for CASSQDPAVAEAFF.

There are a few counts of this clonotype. The rearrangement uses TRBV4-2 and TRBJ2-5, with TRBD2 as a possible D gene (5 bases). The CDR3 runs to 17 residues. V dropped 1 base and J dropped 0 bases, with 15 bases sitting between them. Germline CDR1 and CDR2: LGHNA and YNFKEQ. CDR3 coding DNA: TGTGCCAGCAGCCAAGGTTCGTGGGAGAACGACCAAGAGACCCAGTACTTC. Protein sequence: CASSQGSWENDQETQYF.

The J gene is TRBJ2-3, the V gene TRBV5-1; 7 bases map to TRBD1. The CDR3 contains 15 residues. Germline V gene data show CDR1 as SGHRS and CDR2 as YFSETQ. Losses at the gene ends were 0 bases for V and 2 bases for J; bases not matched to a gene: 3. In nucleotides, the CDR3 is TGCGCCAGCAGCTTGGCACAGGGGTTCACAGATACGCAGTATTTT. Its protein is CASSLAQGFTDTQYF.

The chain joins TRBV4-1 to TRBJ1-1; D ambiguous. The CDR3 sequence is 15 residues long. Trimming shortened V by 3 bases and J by 5 bases, and 16 bases separated the two germline ends. Germline V gene sequence: CDR1 MGHRA, CDR2 YSYEKL. Here the CDR3 DNA reads TGCGCCAGCAGCCAGCTAGGCGGCCTTTGGACTGAAGCTTTCTTT. It is translated as CASSQLGGLWTEAFF.